This record covers a single TCR beta chain. Its antigen is undetermined. The read comes to an end 3 residues before the CDR3 does, leaving the germline J gene to fill in the end. CDR3 length: 14 amino acids. The germline gives CDR1 MNHEY, CDR2 SVGEGT. Trimming removed 5 bases from V and 8 bases from J; junction bases left unmatched: 6. These data originate in a study of T cells in women clearing cervical HPV infection. Overall study results and limits: Repertoire richness, not evenness, was significantly elevated in CIN3+ cases versus controls. TRBV6-7 abundance was lower in cases than controls (approximately 0.11% versus 0.16%).

Average input was approximately 1,200 ng genomic DNA for immunoSEQ TCR beta CDR3 amplification. Using immunoSEQ multiplex PCR, the repertoire was profiled, and TCRdb retains in-frame clones only, with some absent. This sample's clone table lists some 41,000 clones. This receptor was identified in a woman aged 18-69 years with a cervical HPV16 infection that either progressed to CIN3+ or cleared (not recorded which). Material: blood buffy coat. V and J are TRBV6-2 or TRBV6-3 and TRBJ2-1, with 10 bases matching TRBD1. The CDR3 protein is CASSKRTGGDEQFF. Incomplete CDR3 DNA: TGTGCCAGCAGTAAACGGACAGGGGGGGATGAG.